This T cell receptor (beta chain) was recovered during a study of blood T cell repertoires in COVID-19. About the study: Acute and convalescent COVID-19 specimens originated in the United States, Italy and Spain. Sources were T cells, B-cell-depleted T cells, or PBMCs; the material itself was cDNA or gDNA.

CDR1 KGHSH and CDR2 LQKENI come from the germline V gene. With 6 bases clipped from V and 5 bases from J, the junction kept 8 bases outside the gene matches. The CDR3 covers 15 residues. The authors' processing: It was from reference gene primer amplification that nucleated cell counts were estimated. Profiled with immunoSEQ multiplex PCR; TCRdb holds only in-frame clones, not every one. V, J and clone size are taken as reported in that table, and D and trimming were inferred from the DNA itself. Among 250,000 or so clones, over 65% were seen once, and the ten largest hold 3% to 3.5%. This sequence was found in a woman older than 75 with acute or convalescent COVID-19. The specimen was peripheral blood. The chain uses TRBV18 and TRBJ2-1, with 9 bases lining up with TRBD2. The CDR3 sequence is CASSVSGLANNEQFF. The CDR3 DNA follows: TGTGCCAGCTCGGTCTCAGGACTAGCGAACAATGAGCAGTTCTTC.